The 26 T cell receptor beta chains below come from one sample, sequenced in a study of cytomegalovirus exposure and HLA in healthy donors. 13 Jbeta primers and 60 Vbeta primers were used for the PCR. Here immunoSEQ multiplex PCR was the method, and the copy in TCRdb shows in-frame clones only, minus some. The table shows about 150,000 clones, with 70% to 85% occurring only once. The material sequenced was PBMCs. Source of these receptors: a male donor in good health and CMV-seronegative.

The V call is TRBV7-7, the J call TRBJ2-3; D is ambiguous. The CDR3 has 13 amino acids. V was pared by 5 bases and J by 0 bases, with 6 bases between. CDR1 SSHAT and CDR2 FNYEAQ come from the germline V gene (reference sequence). CDR3 protein: CASSPPSTDTQYF. The CDR3 nucleotides read TGTGCCAGCAGCCCCCCAAGCACAGATACGCAGTATTTT.

The rearrangement links TRBV27 to TRBJ2-7, with D possibly TRBD1 on 5 matching bases. Trimming took 2 bases from V and 6 from J, leaving 17 bases between them. The CDR3 runs to 15 residues. The V gene's germline CDR1 is MNHEY and CDR2 SMNVEV (reference sequence). CDR3 coding DNA: TGTGCCAGCAGTTTAGTTGATGGGGCGCGCAGCGAGCAGTACTTC. This codes for CASSLVDGARSEQYF.

V is TRBV15 and J is TRBJ2-1; 7 bases align to TRBD2. Germline lookup yields CDR1 LNHNV and CDR2 YYDKDF (reference sequence). This CDR3 contains 14 residues. V lost 8 bases, J lost 7 bases, and 11 bases stayed unmatched. The CDR3 reads CATRGEGDLNEQFF. The CDR3, as DNA: TGTGCCACCCGAGGGGAGGGCGATTTGAATGAGCAGTTCTTC. Full variable domain (remainder filled in from reference TRBV15 and TRBJ2-1): DAMVIQNPRYQVTQFGKPVTLSCSQTLNHNVMYWYQQKSSQAPKLLFHYYDKDFNNEADTPDNFQSRRPNTSFCFLDIRSPGLGDTAMYLCATRGEGDLNEQFFGPGTRLTVL.

The rearrangement links TRBV15 to TRBJ2-2, with 7 bases matching TRBD1. Germline-derived CDR1 and CDR2 are LNHNV and YYDKDF (reference sequence). The CDR3 sequence is 17 residues long. The V and J ends lost 0 bases and 5 bases, in that order; junction bases with no gene match: 9. The CDR3 is CATSRDRQGTTTGELFF. The CDR3 DNA follows: TGTGCCACCAGCAGAGATCGACAGGGTACGACAACCGGGGAGCTGTTTTTT.

Here the CDR3 reads CASSLYSGVSYNEQFF. The CDR3 region has the DNA TGTGCCAGCAGCTTATATAGCGGAGTCTCCTACAATGAGCAGTTCTTC. The rearrangement links TRBV11-1 to TRBJ2-1; D may be TRBD2 (6 bases). This CDR3 is 16 amino acids long. Trimming removed 2 bases at V and 0 bases at J, with 11 bases between. Germline V gives CDR1 SGHAT, CDR2 FQDESV (reference sequence).

This chain joins TRBV19 and TRBJ2-2; maybe TRBD1 (5 bases). The CDR3 extends over 15 amino acids. Between the trimmed V and J ends, which lost 5 bases and 1 base, there was a span of 11 bases. Germline V gene sequence: CDR1 LNHDA, CDR2 SQIVND (reference sequence). DNA for the CDR3: TGTGCCAGTAGTGGAGACAGAAGGAACACCGGGGAGCTGTTTTTT. It encodes CASSGDRRNTGELFF.

The chain couples TRBV9 to TRBJ2-7; D unclear. Trimming left V 0 bases short and J 3 bases short, with 13 bases between. Germline CDR1 reads SGDLS; CDR2 reads YYNGEE. This CDR3 contains 15 residues. CDR3 in amino acids: CASSVGSQNLYEQYF. The CDR3 DNA is TGTGCCAGCAGCGTAGGATCACAGAACCTCTACGAGCAGTACTTC.

The chain has TRBV5-6 and TRBJ2-3, with TRBD1 as a possible D gene (5 bases). The CDR3 has 12 amino acids. Germline V lookup: CDR1 SGHDT, CDR2 YYEEEE. Trimming shortened V by 3 bases and J by 3 bases, and 5 bases separated the two germline ends. CDR3 DNA sequence: TGTGCCAGCAGCTCAGGGACAGATACGCAGTATTTT. Encoded protein: CASSSGTDTQYF.

The chain combines TRBV6-6 with TRBJ1-5; 10 bases map to TRBD1. The CDR3 is made up of 15 amino acids. V lost 7 bases to trimming and J lost 5 bases; unmatched junction nucleotides: 8. The germline CDR1 and CDR2 sequences are MNHNY and SVGAGI (reference sequence). In DNA, the CDR3 is TGTGCCAGCACCGACGCCGGGACAGGGGATCAGCCCCAGCATTTT. As protein: CASTDAGTGDQPQHF.

The gene calls are TRBV27 and TRBJ1-2, with TRBD1 matching 7 bases. The CDR3 runs to 15 residues. Germline V gene data show CDR1 as MNHEY and CDR2 as SMNVEV (reference sequence). V was clipped by 5 bases and J by 4 bases; unmatched bases: 10. In DNA form, the CDR3 reads TGTGCCAGCAGTCCAGACGGACAGGCGTTCTATGGCTACACCTTC. Protein: CASSPDGQAFYGYTF.

This chain connects TRBV7-9 to TRBJ2-7, with D perhaps TRBD2 (6 bases). Looked up from germline, CDR1 is SEHNR and CDR2 is FQNEAQ (reference sequence). The CDR3 has 14 amino acids. V lost 7 bases and J lost 2, with 15 bases in between. CDR3 sequence (DNA): TGTGCCAGCACCGCCGGGACTGGGGCCTACGAGCAGTACTTC. It is translated as CASTAGTGAYEQYF.

The chain recombines TRBV29-1 with TRBJ2-1; possible D gene TRBD1, 5 bases. Trimming took 3 bases from V and 8 from J, leaving 17 bases between them. Per germline, CDR1 SQVTM and CDR2 ANQGSEA. This CDR3 contains 14 residues. DNA of the CDR3: TGCAGCGTTGAGAAGGACACCGTAGTCGATGAGCAGTTCTTC. Translation gives CSVEKDTVVDEQFF.

There are a few counts of this clone. At one end, the junction sequence differs from germline, possibly due to a read error. The V gene is TRBV7-9, the J gene TRBJ1-2; 8 bases agree with TRBD1. The CDR3 is 13 amino acids. Germline CDR1 and CDR2: SEHNR and FQNEAQ (reference sequence). The CDR3 DNA reads as TGTTCCAGCAGCCTTAGACAGGGGTCTGGCTACACCTTC. This translates into CSSSLRQGSGYTF.

The chain has TRBV18 and TRBJ1-2; 7 nucleotides agree with TRBD1. Trimming cost V 5 bases and J 4 bases; bases outside gene matches: 4. Germline V gives CDR1 KGHSH, CDR2 LQKENI. This CDR3 region has 13 residues. The chain's CDR3 is CASSTGQSYGYTF. In nucleotides, the CDR3 is TGTGCCAGCTCAACGGGACAGAGCTATGGCTACACCTTC.

This CDR3 is CASSTGLAGVVYNEQFF. For the CDR3, the DNA is TGTGCCAGTAGTACCGGACTAGCGGGAGTCGTCTACAATGAGCAGTTCTTC. This chain links TRBV19 with TRBJ2-1, with TRBD2 matching 13 bases. CDR1 is LNHDA, CDR2 SQIVND, per germline (reference sequence). After removal of 4 bases from V and 3 bases from J, the junction contained 6 bases not matched to a gene. The CDR3 sequence is 17 residues long.

In its sample, this clone was seen once. The J gene is TRBJ2-7, the V gene TRBV18, with D tentatively TRBD1 (6 bases). The CDR3 consists of 14 residues. Trimming shortened V by 3 bases and J by 0 bases, and 9 bases separated the two germline ends. Germline CDR1 and CDR2: KGHSH and LQKENI. CDR3: CASSPNRASYEQYF. Written as DNA, the CDR3 is TGTGCCAGCTCACCTAACAGGGCCTCCTACGAGCAGTACTTC.

Note on this clone: Other DNA sequences from this sample encode an identical CDR3 as well. This chain connects TRBV6-4 to TRBJ2-3; D is unresolved. The CDR3 has 13 amino acids. Trimming shortened V by 3 bases and J by 1 base, and 5 bases separated the two germline ends. Germline CDR1 MRHNA, CDR2 SNTAGT. Here the CDR3 reads CASSERGTDTQYF. CDR3 DNA sequence: TGTGCCAGCAGTGAACGAGGCACAGATACGCAGTATTTT.

On this clone itself: Other DNA sequences within the sample encode an identical CDR3. The CDR3 nucleotides read TGCGCCAGCAGCCAAGATCGGCTAGCGCGGCCGGGTTCCAATGAGCAGTTCTTC. Its translation: CASSQDRLARPGSNEQFF. J is TRBJ2-1 and V is TRBV4-1; a possible D gene is TRBD2 (6 bases). Trimming left V 0 bases short and J 6 bases short, with 21 bases between. CDR3 length: 18 residues. The V gene's germline CDR1 is MGHRA and CDR2 YSYEKL.

The V and J genes are TRBV18 and TRBJ1-2; TRBD1 matches at 9 bases. The CDR3 totals 12 residues. The V gene's germline CDR1 is KGHSH and CDR2 LQKENI. Trimming cost V 5 bases and J 8 bases; bases outside gene matches: 3. Written as DNA, the CDR3 is TGTGCCAGCTCATCTACAGGGGGCGGCTACACCTTC. It codes for CASSSTGGGYTF.

V gene TRBV5-6 combines with J gene TRBJ1-5; TRBD1 aligns across 12 bases. CDR1 and CDR2 (germline): SGHDT, YYEEEE. The CDR3 is made up of 17 amino acids. V lost 4 bases, J lost 6 bases, and 11 bases stayed unmatched. The CDR3 bases are TGTGCCAGCAGCCTGGGACAGGGGGCCGGTTTAAGTCAGCCCCAGCATTTT. As protein: CASSLGQGAGLSQPQHF.

This sequence joins TRBV11-2 and TRBJ2-1; perhaps TRBD1 as D (5 bases). CDR3 length: 12 residues. The V gene's germline CDR1 is SGHAT and CDR2 FQNNGV. Between the trimmed V and J ends, which lost 3 bases and 10 bases, there was a span of 10 bases. The DNA for the CDR3 is TGTGCCAGCAGCTTTAGACAGTACGAGCAGTTCTTC. Translating gives CASSFRQYEQFF.

This chain uses TRBV6-6 with TRBJ1-2; possibly TRBD1 for D (5 bases). Trimming took 2 bases from V and 7 from J, leaving 11 bases between them. This CDR3 has 13 residues. Germline values: CDR1 MNHNY, CDR2 SVGAGI (reference sequence). CDR3 DNA: TGTGCCAGCAGTTACCCAGGGCAGGGTGGCTACACCTTC. Translated, it gives CASSYPGQGGYTF.

V usage is TRBV29-1 and J usage is TRBJ1-1; the match to TRBD1 covers 7 bases. Germline lookup yields CDR1 SQVTM and CDR2 ANQGSEA. The CDR3 sequence is 15 residues long. V lost 4 bases to trimming and J lost 5 bases; unmatched junction nucleotides: 13. CDR3 region: CSVAGGPTLGTEAFF. CDR3 DNA: TGCAGCGTTGCAGGGGGACCTACCCTAGGGACTGAAGCTTTCTTT. Using reference TRBV29-1 and TRBJ1-1 for the parts outside the CDR3, the full variable domain is SAVISQKPSRDICQRGTSLTIQCQVDSQVTMMFWYRQQPGQSLTLIATANQGSEATYESGFVIDKFPISRPNLTFSTLTVSNMSPEDSSIYLCSVAGGPTLGTEAFFGQGTRLTVV.

V gene TRBV10-2 combines with J gene TRBJ1-6, with D tentatively TRBD1 (6 bases). V was clipped by 8 bases and J by 7 bases, with 15 bases between them. This CDR3 is built from 14 residues. Germline V gene data show CDR1 as WSHSY and CDR2 as SAAADI. DNA of the CDR3: TGCGCCAGCGGCCTCGGGGGGCCGAATTCACCCCTCCACTTT. Translating gives CASGLGGPNSPLHF.

The genes are TRBV9 and TRBJ1-5, with D maybe TRBD1 (5 bases). CDR1 SGDLS and CDR2 YYNGEE come from the germline V gene. CDR3 length equals 16 residues. V was clipped by 0 bases and J by 4 bases, with 14 bases between them. Written as DNA, the CDR3 is TGTGCCAGCAGCGTAGCGGGGGGGAGGCTGAATCAGCCCCAGCATTTT. It codes for CASSVAGGRLNQPQHF. The full variable domain, in which reference TRBV9 and TRBJ1-5 provide the parts outside the CDR3, is DSGVTQTPKHLITATGQRVTLRCSPRSGDLSVYWYQQSLDQGLQFLIQYYNGEERAKGNILERFSAQQFPDLHSELNLSSLELGDSALYFCASSVAGGRLNQPQHFGDGTRLSIL.

The rearrangement joins TRBV10-3 to TRBJ2-2; 13 bases line up with TRBD2. CDR3 length equals 14 residues. V shed 8 bases and J 5 bases; nucleotides not matched to a gene: 2. The germline V gene encodes CDR1 ENHRY and CDR2 SYGVKD. This chain's CDR3 is CAIAGLAGTGELFF. CDR3 DNA sequence: TGTGCCATCGCGGGACTAGCGGGGACCGGGGAGCTGTTTTTT.